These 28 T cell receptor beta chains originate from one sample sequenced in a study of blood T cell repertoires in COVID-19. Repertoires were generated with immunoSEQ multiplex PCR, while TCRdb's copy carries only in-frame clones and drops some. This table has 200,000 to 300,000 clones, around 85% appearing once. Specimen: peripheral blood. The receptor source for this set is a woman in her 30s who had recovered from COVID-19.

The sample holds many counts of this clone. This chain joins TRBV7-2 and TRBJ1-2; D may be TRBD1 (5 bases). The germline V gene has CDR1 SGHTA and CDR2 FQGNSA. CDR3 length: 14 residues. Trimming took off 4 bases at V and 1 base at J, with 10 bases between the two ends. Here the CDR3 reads CASSYVGGNYGYTF. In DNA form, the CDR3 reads TGTGCCAGCAGCTACGTCGGGGGTAACTATGGCTACACCTTC.

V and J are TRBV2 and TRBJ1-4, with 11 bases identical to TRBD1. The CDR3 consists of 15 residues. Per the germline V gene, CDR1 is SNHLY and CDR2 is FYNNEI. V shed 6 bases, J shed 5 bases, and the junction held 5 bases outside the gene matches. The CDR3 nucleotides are TGTGCCAGCAGCTTCCGGGACAGGGGGAATGAAAAACTGTTTTTT. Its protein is CASSFRDRGNEKLFF. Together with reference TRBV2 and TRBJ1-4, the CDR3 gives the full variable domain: EPEVTQTPSHQVTQMGQEVILRCVPISNHLYFYWYRQILGQKVEFLVSFYNNEISEKSEIFDDQFSVERPDGSNFTLKIRSTKLEDSAMYFCASSFRDRGNEKLFFGSGTQLSVL.

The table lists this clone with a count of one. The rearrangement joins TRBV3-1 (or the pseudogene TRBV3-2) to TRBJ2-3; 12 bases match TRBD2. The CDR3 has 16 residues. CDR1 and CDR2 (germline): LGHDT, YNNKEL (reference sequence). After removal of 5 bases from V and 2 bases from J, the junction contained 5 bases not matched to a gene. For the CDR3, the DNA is TGTGCCAGCAGCTACACTAGCGGGGGGCCCACAGATACGCAGTATTTT. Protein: CASSYTSGGPTDTQYF.

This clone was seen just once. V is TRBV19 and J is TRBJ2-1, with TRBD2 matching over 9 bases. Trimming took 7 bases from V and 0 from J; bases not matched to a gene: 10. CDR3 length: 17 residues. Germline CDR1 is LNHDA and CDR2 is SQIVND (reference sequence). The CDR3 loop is CASTTTLAGSSYNEQFF. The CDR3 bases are TGTGCCAGTACCACGACGCTAGCGGGGAGCTCCTACAATGAGCAGTTCTTC.

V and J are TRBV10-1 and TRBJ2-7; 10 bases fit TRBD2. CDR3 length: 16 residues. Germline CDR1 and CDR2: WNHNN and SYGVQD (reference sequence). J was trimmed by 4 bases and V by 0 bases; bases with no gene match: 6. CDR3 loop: CASSESASGGYYEQYF. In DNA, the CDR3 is TGCGCCAGCAGTGAGTCGGCTAGCGGGGGATATTACGAGCAGTACTTC.

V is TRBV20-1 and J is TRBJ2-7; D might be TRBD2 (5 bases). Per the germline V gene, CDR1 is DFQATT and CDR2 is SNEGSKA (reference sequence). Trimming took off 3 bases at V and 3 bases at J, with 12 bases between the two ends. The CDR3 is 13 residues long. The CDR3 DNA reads TGCAGTGCTAGTGGCGGGCGGTACTACGAGCAGTACTTC. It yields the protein CSASGGRYYEQYF.

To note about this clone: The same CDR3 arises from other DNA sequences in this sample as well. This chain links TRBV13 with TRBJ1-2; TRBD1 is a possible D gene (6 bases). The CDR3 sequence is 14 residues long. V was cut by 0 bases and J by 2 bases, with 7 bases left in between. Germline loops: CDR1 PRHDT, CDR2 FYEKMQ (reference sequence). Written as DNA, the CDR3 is TGTGCCAGCAGCTTAGGTACAGGGAACTATGGCTACACCTTC. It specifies CASSLGTGNYGYTF. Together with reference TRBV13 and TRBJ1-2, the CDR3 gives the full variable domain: AAGVIQSPRHLIKEKRETATLKCYPIPRHDTVYWYQQGPGQDPQFLISFYEKMQSDKGSIPDRFSAQQFSDYHSELNMSSLELGDSALYFCASSLGTGNYGYTFGSGTRLTVV.

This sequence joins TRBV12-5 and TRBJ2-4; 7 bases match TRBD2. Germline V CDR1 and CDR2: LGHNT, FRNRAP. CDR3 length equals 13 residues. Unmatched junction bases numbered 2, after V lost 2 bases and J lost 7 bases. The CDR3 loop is CASGLSGDNIQYF. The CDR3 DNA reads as TGTGCTAGTGGTTTGAGCGGGGACAACATTCAGTACTTC.

CDR3 in DNA: TGTGCCAGCAGCTTGGTCAGTTCGGGGGGCGCCTCTGAAGCTTTCTTT. Translation: CASSLVSSGGASEAFF. The chain has TRBV7-9 and TRBJ1-1, with D tentatively TRBD1 (6 bases). The CDR3 runs 16 residues. In germline, CDR1 is SEHNR, CDR2 FQNEAQ (reference sequence). The ends were cut back, 3 bases at V and 6 bases at J, with 20 bases in the middle.

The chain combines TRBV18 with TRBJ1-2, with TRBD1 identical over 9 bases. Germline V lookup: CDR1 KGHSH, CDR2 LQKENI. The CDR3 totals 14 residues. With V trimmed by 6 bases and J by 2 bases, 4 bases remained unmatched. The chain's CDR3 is CASSSGTGNYGYTF. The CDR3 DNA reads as TGTGCCAGCTCTTCCGGGACAGGGAACTATGGCTACACCTTC.

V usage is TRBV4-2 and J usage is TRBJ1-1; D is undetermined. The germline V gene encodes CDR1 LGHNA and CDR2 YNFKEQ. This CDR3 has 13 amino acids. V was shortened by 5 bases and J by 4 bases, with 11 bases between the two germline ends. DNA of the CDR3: TGTGCCAGCAGCTACCTAATTAGCACTGAAGCTTTCTTT. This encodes CASSYLISTEAFF.

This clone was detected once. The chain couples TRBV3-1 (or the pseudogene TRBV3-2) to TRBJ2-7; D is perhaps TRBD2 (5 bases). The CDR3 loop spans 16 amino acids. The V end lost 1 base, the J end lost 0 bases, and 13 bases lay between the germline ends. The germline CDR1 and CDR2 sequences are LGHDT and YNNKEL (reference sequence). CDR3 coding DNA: TGTGCCAGCAGCCAAGGGGGTCTAGGACTCTCCTACGAGCAGTACTTC. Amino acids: CASSQGGLGLSYEQYF.

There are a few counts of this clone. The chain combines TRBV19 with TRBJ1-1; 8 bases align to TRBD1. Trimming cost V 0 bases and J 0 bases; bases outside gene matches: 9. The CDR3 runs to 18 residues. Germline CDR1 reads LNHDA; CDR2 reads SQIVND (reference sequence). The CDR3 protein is CASSIDLDRDPMNTEAFF. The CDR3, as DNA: TGTGCCAGTAGTATAGATCTGGACAGGGACCCCATGAACACTGAAGCTTTCTTT.

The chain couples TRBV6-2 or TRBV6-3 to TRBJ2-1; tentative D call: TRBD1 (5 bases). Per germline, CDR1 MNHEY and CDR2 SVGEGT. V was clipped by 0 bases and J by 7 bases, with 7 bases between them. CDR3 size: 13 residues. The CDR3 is CASSYSRVNEQFF. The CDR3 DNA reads TGTGCCAGCAGTTACTCCAGGGTAAATGAGCAGTTCTTC.

The CDR3 sequence is CASSLVSWDRWNTEAFF. In nucleotides, the CDR3 is TGTGCCAGCAGCTTAGTGTCATGGGACAGGTGGAACACTGAAGCTTTCTTT. V usage is TRBV11-2 and J usage is TRBJ1-1; 8 bases match TRBD1. CDR3 size: 17 residues. The V gene's germline CDR1 is SGHAT and CDR2 FQNNGV. Trimming removed 1 base from V and 1 base from J; junction bases left unmatched: 8. The full variable domain, in which reference TRBV11-2 and TRBJ1-1 provide the parts outside the CDR3, is EAGVAQSPRYKIIEKRQSVAFWCNPISGHATLYWYQQILGQGPKLLIQFQNNGVVDDSQLPKDRFSAERLKGVDSTLKIQPAKLEDSAVYLCASSLVSWDRWNTEAFFGQGTRLTVV.

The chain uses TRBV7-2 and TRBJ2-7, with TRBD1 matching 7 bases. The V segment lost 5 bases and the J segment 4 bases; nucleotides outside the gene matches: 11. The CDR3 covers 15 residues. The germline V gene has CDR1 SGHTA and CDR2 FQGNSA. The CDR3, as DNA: TGTGCCAGCAGCCCCCGACAGGGTCTCTCGTACGAGCAGTACTTC. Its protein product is CASSPRQGLSYEQYF.

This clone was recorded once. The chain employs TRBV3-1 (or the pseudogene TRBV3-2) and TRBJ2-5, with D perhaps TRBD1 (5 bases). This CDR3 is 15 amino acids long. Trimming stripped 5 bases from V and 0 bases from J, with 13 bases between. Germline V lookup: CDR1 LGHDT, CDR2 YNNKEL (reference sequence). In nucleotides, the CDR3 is TGTGCCAGCAGCTTGCGGACACCGAACCAAGAGACCCAGTACTTC. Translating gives CASSLRTPNQETQYF.

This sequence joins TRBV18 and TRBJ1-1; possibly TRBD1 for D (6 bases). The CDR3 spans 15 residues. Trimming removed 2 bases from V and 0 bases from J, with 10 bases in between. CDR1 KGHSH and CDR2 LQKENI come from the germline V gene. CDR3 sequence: CASSPMGAMNTEAFF. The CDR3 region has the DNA TGTGCCAGCTCACCAATGGGGGCAATGAACACTGAAGCTTTCTTT.

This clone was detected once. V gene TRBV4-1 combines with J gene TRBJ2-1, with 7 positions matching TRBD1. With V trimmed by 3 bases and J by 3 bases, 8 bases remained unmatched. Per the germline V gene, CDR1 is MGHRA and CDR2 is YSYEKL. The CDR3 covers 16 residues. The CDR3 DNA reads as TGCGCCAGCAGCCACCCCCCGGGACAGCTCTACAATGAGCAGTTCTTC. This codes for CASSHPPGQLYNEQFF.

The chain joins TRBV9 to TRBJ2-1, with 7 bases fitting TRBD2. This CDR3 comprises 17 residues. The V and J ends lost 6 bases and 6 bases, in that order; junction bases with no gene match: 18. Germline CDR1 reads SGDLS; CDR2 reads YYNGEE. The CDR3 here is CASTPSVLGGGSNEQFF. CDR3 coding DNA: TGTGCCAGCACCCCCTCCGTGTTGGGGGGGGGAAGCAATGAGCAGTTCTTC. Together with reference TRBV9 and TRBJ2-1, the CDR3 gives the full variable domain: DSGVTQTPKHLITATGQRVTLRCSPRSGDLSVYWYQQSLDQGLQFLIQYYNGEERAKGNILERFSAQQFPDLHSELNLSSLELGDSALYFCASTPSVLGGGSNEQFFGPGTRLTVL.

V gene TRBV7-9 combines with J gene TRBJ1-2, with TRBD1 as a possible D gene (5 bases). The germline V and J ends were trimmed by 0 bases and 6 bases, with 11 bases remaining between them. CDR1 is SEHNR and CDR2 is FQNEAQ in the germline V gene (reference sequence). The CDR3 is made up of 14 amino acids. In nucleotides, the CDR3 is TGTGCCAGCAGCTTAGCCTTGGGGCCGGATGGCTACACCTTC. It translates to CASSLALGPDGYTF.

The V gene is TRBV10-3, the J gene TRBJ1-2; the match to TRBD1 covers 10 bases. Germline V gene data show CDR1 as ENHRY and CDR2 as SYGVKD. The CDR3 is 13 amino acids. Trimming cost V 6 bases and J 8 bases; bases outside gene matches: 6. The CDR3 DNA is TGTGCCATCAGGCCTGGGACAGGGGCGGGCTACACCTTC. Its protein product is CAIRPGTGAGYTF.

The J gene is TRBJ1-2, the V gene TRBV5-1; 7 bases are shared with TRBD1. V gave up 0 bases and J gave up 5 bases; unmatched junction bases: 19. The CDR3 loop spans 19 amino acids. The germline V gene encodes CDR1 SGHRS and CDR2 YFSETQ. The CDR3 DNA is TGCGCCAGCAGCTTGGGAGACAGGCCTTCGGGGCAGGGGGGATATGGCTACACCTTC. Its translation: CASSLGDRPSGQGGYGYTF.

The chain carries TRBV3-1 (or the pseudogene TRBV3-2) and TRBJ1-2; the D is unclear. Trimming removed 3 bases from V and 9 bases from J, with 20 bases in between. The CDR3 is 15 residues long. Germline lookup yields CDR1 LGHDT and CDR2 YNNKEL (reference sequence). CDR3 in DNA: TGTGCCAGCAGCCAGGCCCTTGGGGTAGGGAGCCGCTACACCTTC. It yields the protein CASSQALGVGSRYTF.

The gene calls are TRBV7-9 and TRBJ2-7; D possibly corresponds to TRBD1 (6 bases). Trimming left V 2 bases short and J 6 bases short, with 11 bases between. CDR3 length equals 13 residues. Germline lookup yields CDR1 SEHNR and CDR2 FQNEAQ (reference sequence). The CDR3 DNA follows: TGTGCCAGCAGCTTATCTGCAGGGGCCGAGCAGTACTTC. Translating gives CASSLSAGAEQYF.

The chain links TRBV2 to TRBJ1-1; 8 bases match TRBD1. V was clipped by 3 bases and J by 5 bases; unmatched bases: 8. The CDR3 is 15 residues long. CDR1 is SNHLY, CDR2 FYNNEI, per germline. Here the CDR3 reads CASSDTGGTGTEAFF. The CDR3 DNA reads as TGTGCCAGCAGTGATACAGGGGGAACTGGGACTGAAGCTTTCTTT.

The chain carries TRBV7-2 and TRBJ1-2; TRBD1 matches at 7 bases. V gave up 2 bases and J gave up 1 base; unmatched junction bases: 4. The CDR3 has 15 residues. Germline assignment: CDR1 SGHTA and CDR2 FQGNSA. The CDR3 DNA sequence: TGTGCCAGCAGCTTACGTCGGGACAGTAACTATGGCTACACCTTC. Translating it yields CASSLRRDSNYGYTF.

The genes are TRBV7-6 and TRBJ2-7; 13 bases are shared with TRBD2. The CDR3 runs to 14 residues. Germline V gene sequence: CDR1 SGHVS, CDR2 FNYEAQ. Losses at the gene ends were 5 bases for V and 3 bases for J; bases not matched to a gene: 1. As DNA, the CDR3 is TGTGCCAGCAGCGGGACTAGCGGGGACTACGAGCAGTACTTC. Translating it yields CASSGTSGDYEQYF.